Shown below are 18 T cell receptor beta chains from a single sample sequenced in a study of B cell selection in AIRE deficiency. Regulatory T cells were sorted as CD4+CD25hiCD127low/negative. Libraries were prepared by immunoSEQ multiplex PCR; TCRdb keeps only in-frame clonotypes and omits some of them. The top ten clones hold roughly 1.3% of a sample with tens of thousands of clones, around 90% of them seen once. Sequenced: CD4+CD25+ Tregs sorted from PBMCs. These receptors were obtained from a human donor in good health.

The V gene is TRBV15, the J gene TRBJ1-4, with a possible D match to TRBD1 (6 bases). The CDR3 length is 15 residues. Trimming left V 1 base short and J 3 bases short, with 9 bases between. CDR1 LNHNV and CDR2 YYDKDF come from the germline V gene (reference sequence). The chain's CDR3 is CATSRGPGANEKLFF. The DNA of the CDR3 is TGTGCCACCAGCAGAGGGCCAGGGGCTAATGAAAAACTGTTTTTT.

This clone was counted only a few times. The gene calls are TRBV5-1 and TRBJ1-2; 7 bases fit TRBD1. Germline CDR1 and CDR2: SGHRS and YFSETQ. V lost 3 bases, J lost 8 bases, and 7 bases stayed unmatched. CDR3 size: 13 residues. The CDR3 loop is CASSSQGLQGYTF. Written as DNA, the CDR3 is TGCGCCAGCAGCTCACAGGGGTTGCAGGGCTACACCTTC.

The V and J genes are TRBV6-1 and TRBJ2-1; no reliable D call. This CDR3 has 12 amino acids. Germline V gene data show CDR1 as MNHNS and CDR2 as SASEGT. With 2 bases removed from V and 6 bases from J, the gap between germline ends came to 5 bases. The CDR3 nucleotides read TGTGCCAGCAGTGAAAGGGTCAATGAGCAGTTCTTC. Its translation: CASSERVNEQFF.

The J gene is TRBJ1-2, the V gene TRBV6-6; D gene uncertain. CDR3 length equals 12 residues. The V end was cut by 7 bases, the J end by 0 bases, with 6 bases between. In germline, CDR1 is MNHNY, CDR2 SVGAGI (reference sequence). Here the CDR3 reads CASKTPNYGYTF. CDR3 DNA: TGTGCCAGCAAAACCCCTAACTATGGCTACACCTTC.

This clone came up a few times. The J gene is TRBJ2-7, the V gene TRBV19; D may match TRBD1 or TRBD2 (5 bases each). Between the trimmed V and J ends, which lost 5 bases and 5 bases, there was a span of 19 bases. Per germline, CDR1 LNHDA and CDR2 SQIVND (reference sequence). The CDR3 is 15 residues long. The CDR3 DNA sequence: TGTGCCAGTAGTGAAGCAGGGTGGGAGTACAACGAGCAGTACTTC. Translating gives CASSEAGWEYNEQYF.

The chain employs TRBV4-2 and TRBJ2-4; D perhaps matches TRBD2 (5 bases). Trimming left V 0 bases short and J 1 base short, with 10 bases between. The CDR3 has 16 amino acids. CDR1 is LGHNA and CDR2 is YNFKEQ in the germline V gene. As DNA, the CDR3 is TGTGCCAGCAGCCAAGAAGTGGGAGTGGCCAAAAACATTCAGTACTTC. This codes for CASSQEVGVAKNIQYF.

J is TRBJ1-2 and V is TRBV9; D uncertain. This CDR3 contains 14 residues. Trimming stripped 4 bases from V and 8 bases from J, with 18 bases between. Germline CDR1 is SGDLS and CDR2 is YYNGEE. The CDR3 region is CASSPAVRGLGYTF. CDR3 bases: TGTGCCAGCAGCCCGGCGGTTCGAGGGCTAGGCTACACCTTC.

This chain links TRBV19 with TRBJ2-7; 11 bases map to TRBD1. Germline-derived CDR1 and CDR2 are LNHDA and SQIVND (reference sequence). This CDR3 has 16 residues. The V segment lost 5 bases and the J segment 5 bases; nucleotides outside the gene matches: 11. This CDR3 reads CASSPRGQGAFNEQYF. The CDR3 nucleotides are TGTGCCAGTAGTCCGCGCGGACAGGGGGCATTCAACGAGCAGTACTTC.

The chain is built from TRBV6-1 and TRBJ2-7; D unresolved. Trimming left V 6 bases short and J 7 bases short, with 10 bases between. Germline-derived CDR1 and CDR2 are MNHNS and SASEGT. The CDR3 runs 11 residues. The CDR3 sequence is CASRTGYEQYF. The CDR3 DNA follows: TGTGCCAGCAGGACTGGTTATGAGCAGTACTTC.

This clone was recorded a few times. This chain connects TRBV7-2 to TRBJ2-3; TRBD2 matches 14 bases. V was clipped by 5 bases and J by 1 base; unmatched bases: 5. Germline values: CDR1 SGHTA, CDR2 FQGNSA. The CDR3 is made up of 17 amino acids. CDR3 region: CASSPRLAGGGTDTQYF. In nucleotides, the CDR3 is TGTGCCAGCAGCCCACGACTAGCGGGGGGGGGCACAGATACGCAGTATTTT.

The chain has TRBV9 and TRBJ2-7; 12 bases map to TRBD1. Germline V gene data show CDR1 as SGDLS and CDR2 as YYNGEE. This CDR3 is built from 14 residues. V gave up 3 bases and J gave up 7 bases; unmatched junction bases: 5. CDR3 sequence (DNA): TGTGCCAGCAGCGCGGGACAGGGGGCGCGTGAGCAGTACTTC. Its translation is CASSAGQGAREQYF.

The rearrangement joins TRBV7-9 to TRBJ2-7, with D possibly being TRBD2 (5 bases). CDR3 length equals 14 residues. CDR1 SEHNR and CDR2 FQNEAQ come from the germline V gene (reference sequence). V was trimmed by 1 base and J by 2 bases, leaving 9 bases between them. CDR3 sequence reads: CASSLGTGPYEQYF. In DNA, the CDR3 is TGTGCCAGCAGCTTAGGGACTGGCCCCTACGAGCAGTACTTC.

The rearrangement joins TRBV7-8 to TRBJ2-7; 10 bases fit TRBD1. The CDR3 spans 13 residues. The V segment lost 7 bases and the J segment 4 bases; nucleotides outside the gene matches: 4. Germline loops: CDR1 SGHVS, CDR2 FQNEAQ. CDR3 sequence: CASKGQGIYEQYF. The DNA of the CDR3 is TGTGCCAGCAAGGGACAGGGGATTTACGAGCAGTACTTC.

This clone showed up just once. The gene calls are TRBV11-1 and TRBJ2-6; D is unclear. The CDR3 covers 15 residues. V dropped 3 bases and J dropped 0 bases, with 6 bases sitting between them. Germline V gene sequence: CDR1 SGHAT, CDR2 FQDESV (reference sequence). CDR3 DNA sequence: TGTGCCAGCAGCTTCACCGGCTCTGGGGCCAACGTCCTGACTTTC. The encoded protein is CASSFTGSGANVLTF.

The DNA of the CDR3 is TGTGCCAGCACTCATCGGACAGGGGACTCACCCCTCCACTTT. Translation gives CASTHRTGDSPLHF. The V gene is TRBV19, the J gene TRBJ1-6; 9 nucleotides align to TRBD1. Per the germline V gene, CDR1 is LNHDA and CDR2 is SQIVND (reference sequence). The length of the CDR3 is 14 residues. The trim removed 9 bases at V and 10 bases at J, leaving 10 bases unmatched.

The J gene is TRBJ2-7, the V gene TRBV5-1, with 9 bases lining up with TRBD1. CDR3 size: 13 residues. The V segment lost 6 bases and the J segment 6 bases; nucleotides outside the gene matches: 7. Germline V gives CDR1 SGHRS, CDR2 YFSETQ. The CDR3 bases are TGCGCCAGCAAGACAGGGGGAAAGGGCGAGCAGTACTTC. It translates to CASKTGGKGEQYF.

The chain uses TRBV11-2 and TRBJ1-1; 7 positions match TRBD1. CDR3 length: 16 amino acids. Germline V gives CDR1 SGHAT, CDR2 FQNNGV. Trimming at V came to 5 bases and at J to 1 base, leaving 10 bases not matched to a gene. The CDR3 loop reads CASSTVGTAQNTEAFF. The CDR3 DNA reads TGTGCCAGCAGCACGGTAGGGACAGCCCAGAACACTGAAGCTTTCTTT. The entire variable domain, with the rest obtained from reference TRBV11-2 and TRBJ1-1, is as follows: EAGVAQSPRYKIIEKRQSVAFWCNPISGHATLYWYQQILGQGPKLLIQFQNNGVVDDSQLPKDRFSAERLKGVDSTLKIQPAKLEDSAVYLCASSTVGTAQNTEAFFGQGTRLTVV.

This chain connects TRBV5-4 to TRBJ1-1; 8 bases line up with TRBD1. V shed 2 bases and J 5 bases; nucleotides not matched to a gene: 8. The CDR3 covers 15 residues. CDR1 SGHNT and CDR2 YYREEE come from the germline V gene (reference sequence). The CDR3 spells CASSLVTDRATEAFF. Here the CDR3 DNA reads TGTGCCAGCAGCTTAGTTACGGACAGGGCGACTGAAGCTTTCTTT.